This entry describes one T cell receptor (beta chain). This entry is derived from a study of type 1 regulatory T cells. This CDR3 region has 15 residues. Germline CDR1 MDHEN, CDR2 SYDVKM. V was clipped by 7 bases and J by 1 base, with 14 bases between them. A single record per CDR3 protein comes from TCRdb applying MiXCR to the reads. This sample has approximately 97,000 distinct CDR3 sequences, with roughly 31% found just once. This TCR derives from a human donor in good health. Sample: CD4+ T cells, either the whole sample or a sorted fraction (not recorded which). The rearrangement joins TRBV28 to TRBJ2-1; D may be TRBD2 (6 bases). CDR3 nucleotides: TGTGCCAGCATTGTCGGGAGTGCGTCCTACAATGAGCAGTTCTTC. It yields the protein CASIVGSASYNEQFF.